A single sample is the source of the 12 T cell receptor beta chains below, sequenced in a study of T-cell memory formation after mild COVID-19. A single record per CDR3 protein comes from TCRdb applying MiXCR to the 5' RACE reads. The repertoire holds 75,000 to 95,000 distinct CDR3 sequences, more than 12% seen once, with around two fifths in the top ten. The sample consisted of PBMCs or a T cell subset sorted from them (not recorded which). The receptors originated from a man aged 18 to 30 who had mild COVID-19 (a few samples of this study predate the infection). Cell type and time point are not known.

The rearrangement uses TRBV5-1 and TRBJ1-2; a weak D match, TRBD1 (6 bases). The CDR3 spans 13 residues. With 2 bases removed from V and 4 bases from J, the gap between germline ends came to 9 bases. Per germline, CDR1 SGHRS and CDR2 YFSETQ. The CDR3 here is CASSLQDSYGYTF. CDR3 DNA sequence: TGCGCCAGCAGCTTACAGGACAGCTATGGCTACACCTTC.

This clonotype was counted between two and nine times. J is TRBJ2-7 and V is TRBV7-6; D is uncertain. The V gene's germline CDR1 is SGHVS and CDR2 FNYEAQ. V lost 4 bases and J lost 1, with 17 bases in between. The CDR3 sequence is 16 residues long. CDR3 residues: CASSSTTDRVSYEQYF. The CDR3 DNA reads as TGTGCCAGCAGCTCCACTACGGATCGGGTGTCCTACGAGCAGTACTTC.

The chain carries TRBV6-5 and TRBJ2-3; 15 bases are shared with TRBD2. V gave up 1 base and J gave up 6 bases; unmatched junction bases: 11. Germline V gene data show CDR1 as MNHEY and CDR2 as SVGAGI. This CDR3 has 19 amino acids. For the CDR3, the DNA is TGTGCCAGCAGTTACTTACATATCCGGACTAGCGGGGGGGCGGATACGCAGTATTTT. As protein: CASSYLHIRTSGGADTQYF.

The rearrangement uses TRBV12-3 or TRBV12-4 and TRBJ1-5; no clear D gene. The CDR3 has 13 amino acids. The V end was cut by 4 bases, the J end by 2 bases, with 6 bases between. The CDR3 sequence: CASSSPGNQPQHF. The CDR3 DNA sequence: TGTGCCAGCAGTTCGCCGGGCAATCAGCCCCAGCATTTT.

This chain uses TRBV7-9 with TRBJ2-5; TRBD2 matches 7 bases. This CDR3 contains 18 residues. Trimming removed 4 bases from V and 2 bases from J; junction bases left unmatched: 16. Germline CDR1 and CDR2: SEHNR and FQNEAQ (reference sequence). The CDR3: CASSSLQTAGGKQETQYF. CDR3 bases: TGTGCCAGCAGCTCTCTTCAAACCGCCGGGGGGAAACAAGAGACCCAGTACTTC.

The chain links TRBV4-1 to TRBJ2-1; no reliable D call. Germline CDR1 MGHRA, CDR2 YSYEKL. This CDR3 contains 12 residues. The ends were cut back, 4 bases at V and 5 bases at J, with 6 bases in the middle. CDR3 in DNA: TGCGCCAGCAGCCGTTCAGACAATGAGCAGTTCTTC. It encodes CASSRSDNEQFF.

The V and J genes are TRBV7-3 and TRBJ2-3; 8 bases match TRBD2. The CDR3 covers 19 residues. Germline CDR1 and CDR2: SGHTA and FQGTGA. V dropped 5 bases and J dropped 2; count of bases not matched to a gene: 18. In nucleotides, the CDR3 is TGTGCCAGCAGCCCCCACCTTCCCGGGAGCGGGGGCCACACAGATACGCAGTATTTT. Its protein product is CASSPHLPGSGGHTDTQYF.

This clonotype was counted between two and nine times. The V call is TRBV10-3, the J call TRBJ1-2; 9 positions match TRBD1. The CDR3 covers 14 residues. Trimming took 7 bases from V and 4 from J; bases not matched to a gene: 7. CDR1 ENHRY and CDR2 SYGVKD come from the germline V gene. CDR3 region: CAITRTGDFYGYTF. CDR3 DNA sequence: TGTGCCATCACCCGGACAGGGGACTTCTATGGCTACACCTTC.

J is TRBJ2-7 and V is TRBV6-2 or TRBV6-3; D remains unclear. This CDR3 contains 16 residues. Germline CDR1 reads MNHEY; CDR2 reads SVGEGT. Trimming removed 0 bases at V and 3 bases at J, with 15 bases between. The CDR3 DNA reads as TGTGCCAGCAGTTACTCGACGTCTTGGGCAGTCTACGAGCAGTACTTC. As protein: CASSYSTSWAVYEQYF.

The rearrangement joins TRBV9 to TRBJ2-3; 9 bases match TRBD2. V lost 5 bases to trimming and J lost 6 bases; unmatched junction nucleotides: 7. The CDR3 is 14 amino acids. Per germline, CDR1 SGDLS and CDR2 YYNGEE. CDR3 protein: CASSNSGGVDTQYF. In DNA, the CDR3 is TGTGCCAGCAGTAATAGCGGGGGAGTGGATACGCAGTATTTT.

This clonotype has only a few counts. The CDR3 loop is CASSLAIGGHKNIQYF. CDR3 DNA: TGCGCCAGCAGCTTGGCCATCGGGGGTCACAAAAACATTCAGTACTTC. This chain connects TRBV5-1 to TRBJ2-4; a possible D gene is TRBD2 (6 bases). CDR1 and CDR2 from the germline V gene are SGHRS and YFSETQ. The CDR3 runs 16 residues. With 0 bases removed from V and 3 bases from J, the gap between germline ends came to 13 bases.

This clonotype was seen only once. This chain connects TRBV3-1 to TRBJ1-1; D is unresolved. Germline lookup yields CDR1 LGHDT and CDR2 YNNKEL (reference sequence). V lost 4 bases and J lost 0, with 9 bases in between. This CDR3 is built from 14 residues. CDR3 protein: CASSPRRMNTEAFF. CDR3 nucleotide sequence: TGTGCCAGCAGCCCGCGACGGATGAACACTGAAGCTTTCTTT.